The 11 T cell receptor beta chains given below trace back to one sample, sequenced in a study of immune cell composition in non-small cell lung cancer (dated by TCRdb to 2016 to 2017). Library preparation employed the immunoSEQ multiplex PCR assay. TCRdb took over this immuneACCESS table, retaining in-frame rearrangements with V and J assigned. Such tables are incomplete; in checked studies, under half of the missing clones stem from an unresolved V gene, and the remainder is unexplained. For this sample the table gives over 3,000 clones, of which over 60% were detected only once. The ten largest clones add up to about 4% of the sample. Sequences were obtained from lung tumor tissue. These receptors all stem from a human donor with non-small cell lung cancer.

The CDR3 loop reads CASSFSGGTQETQYF. Here the CDR3 DNA reads TGTGCCAGCAGCTTTAGCGGGGGGACGCAAGAGACCCAGTACTTC. The gene calls are TRBV5-5 and TRBJ2-5, with 10 bases matching TRBD2. This CDR3 has 15 residues. Germline-derived CDR1 and CDR2 are SGHKS and YYEKEE (reference sequence). V was clipped by 2 bases and J by 2 bases; unmatched bases: 3.

The chain couples TRBV11-3 to TRBJ2-3; unclear D gene. Germline values: CDR1 SGHNT, CDR2 YENEEA. CDR3 length equals 14 residues. V gave up 1 base and J gave up 4 bases, with 9 bases separating them. This CDR3 reads CASSLAAHADTQYF. DNA for the CDR3: TGTGCCAGCAGCTTAGCAGCGCATGCAGATACGCAGTATTTT. The full variable domain, its missing parts supplied by reference TRBV11-3 and TRBJ2-3, is EAGVVQSPRYKIIEKKQPVAFWCNPISGHNTLYWYLQNLGQGPELLIRYENEEAVDDSQLPKDRFSAERLKGVDSTLKIQPAELGDSAVYLCASSLAAHADTQYFGPGTRLTVL.

This clone was counted a few times. The rearrangement joins TRBV7-8 to TRBJ1-4, with D hard to call. The germline CDR1 and CDR2 sequences are SGHVS and FQNEAQ. Between the trimmed V and J ends, which lost 4 bases and 8 bases, there was a span of 14 bases. The CDR3 sequence is 14 residues long. CDR3 sequence: CASSSPGIEEKLFF. As DNA, the CDR3 is TGTGCCAGCAGCTCCCCGGGGATTGAAGAAAAACTGTTTTTT.

The chain uses TRBV5-1 and TRBJ2-1; D is perhaps TRBD2 (5 bases). V lost 2 bases and J 1 base, leaving 10 bases between the germline ends. The CDR3 spans 15 residues. Germline assignment: CDR1 SGHRS and CDR2 YFSETQ. CDR3 protein: CASSFEGTSYNEQFF. In DNA, the CDR3 is TGCGCCAGCAGCTTTGAGGGAACGTCCTACAATGAGCAGTTCTTC.

The chain employs TRBV18 and TRBJ2-1, with 12 bases that match TRBD2. Germline V gene data show CDR1 as KGHSH and CDR2 as LQKENI. J lost 9 bases, V lost 6 bases, and 6 bases had no gene match. The CDR3 loop spans 14 amino acids. This CDR3 is CASSSLAGGPEQFF. Written as DNA, the CDR3 is TGTGCCAGCTCTTCTCTAGCGGGGGGGCCTGAGCAGTTCTTC. Complete variable domain (other parts from reference TRBV18 and TRBJ2-1): NAGVMQNPRHLVRRRGQEARLRCSPMKGHSHVYWYRQLPEEGLKFMVYLQKENIIDESGMPKERFSAEFPKEGPSILRIQQVVRGDSAAYFCASSSLAGGPEQFFGPGTRLTVL.

This sequence joins TRBV27 and TRBJ1-1, with D perhaps TRBD1 (6 bases). Germline V gives CDR1 MNHEY, CDR2 SMNVEV (reference sequence). The CDR3 spans 19 residues. V lost 7 bases and J lost 1, with 28 bases in between. CDR3 in DNA: TGTGCCAGCATCCCCCAGGTGTCACAGGGCCATCTATCGAACACTGAAGCTTTCTTT. This encodes CASIPQVSQGHLSNTEAFF.

This clone was seen just once. The V and J genes are TRBV11-2 and TRBJ2-2; 8 bases line up with TRBD2. CDR3 length: 16 amino acids. Looked up from germline, CDR1 is SGHAT and CDR2 is FQNNGV. With 2 bases clipped from V and 6 bases from J, the junction kept 8 bases outside the gene matches. CDR3 DNA: TGTGCCAGCAGCTTAATGGCGGGGGGTATAGCCGGGGAGCTGTTTTTT. Translation: CASSLMAGGIAGELFF. Complete variable domain (other parts from reference TRBV11-2 and TRBJ2-2): EAGVAQSPRYKIIEKRQSVAFWCNPISGHATLYWYQQILGQGPKLLIQFQNNGVVDDSQLPKDRFSAERLKGVDSTLKIQPAKLEDSAVYLCASSLMAGGIAGELFFGEGSRLTVL.

This chain links TRBV7-2 with TRBJ2-5; possible D gene TRBD2, 6 bases. Germline V gene sequence: CDR1 SGHTA, CDR2 FQGNSA. This CDR3 is 16 amino acids long. Trimming stripped 5 bases from V and 5 bases from J, with 21 bases between. Here the CDR3 DNA reads TGTGCCAGCAGCCCCGGGGGTAGCGTCCGTCGGGAGACCCAGTACTTC. Translated: CASSPGGSVRRETQYF.

This clone was detected a few times. The CDR3 protein is CASLTGPNQPQHF. The CDR3 DNA reads TGTGCCAGCTTGACAGGCCCGAACCAGCCCCAGCATTTT. The chain carries TRBV2 and TRBJ1-5; perhaps TRBD1 as D (6 bases). Germline lookup yields CDR1 SNHLY and CDR2 FYNNEI. V shed 8 bases and J shed 7 bases, with 15 bases lying between them. There are 13 residues in the CDR3.

The J gene is TRBJ1-1, the V gene TRBV7-2, with D perhaps TRBD1 (6 bases). Germline CDR1 is SGHTA and CDR2 is FQGNSA. CDR3 size: 14 residues. V was trimmed by 3 bases and J by 8 bases, leaving 16 bases between them. CDR3 nucleotides: TGTGCCAGCAGCTTGGGGGGACACGGGGGGGAAGCTTTCTTT. This gives the protein CASSLGGHGGEAFF.

The V gene is TRBV27, the J gene TRBJ1-1; no clear D. Germline V gene sequence: CDR1 MNHEY, CDR2 SMNVEV (reference sequence). V lost 3 bases and J lost 0, with 5 bases in between. This CDR3 is 13 amino acids long. This chain's CDR3 is CASSFQVNTEAFF. CDR3 nucleotide sequence: TGTGCCAGCAGTTTTCAGGTGAACACTGAAGCTTTCTTT.